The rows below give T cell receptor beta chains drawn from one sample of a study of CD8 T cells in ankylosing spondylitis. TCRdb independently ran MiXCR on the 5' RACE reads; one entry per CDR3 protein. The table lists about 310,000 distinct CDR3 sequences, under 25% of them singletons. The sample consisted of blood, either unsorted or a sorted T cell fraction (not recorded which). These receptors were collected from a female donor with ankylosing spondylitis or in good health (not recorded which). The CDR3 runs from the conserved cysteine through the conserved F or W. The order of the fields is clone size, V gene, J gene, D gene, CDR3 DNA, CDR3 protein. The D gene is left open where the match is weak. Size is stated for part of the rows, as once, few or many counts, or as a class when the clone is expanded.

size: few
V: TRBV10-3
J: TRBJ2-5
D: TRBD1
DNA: TGTGCCATCAGTGATGGCAGGGGGATGGAGACCCAGTACTTC
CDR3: CAISDGRGMETQYF

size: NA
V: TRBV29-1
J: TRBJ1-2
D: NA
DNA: TGCAGCGCCATCCTCAGGTCTAACTATGGCTACACCTTC
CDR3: CSAILRSNYGYTF

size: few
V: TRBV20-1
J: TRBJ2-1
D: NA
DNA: TGCAGTGCTCCCGCGGTTGCGGGAATTGAGGGGGAGCAGTTCTTC
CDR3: CSAPAVAGIEGEQFF

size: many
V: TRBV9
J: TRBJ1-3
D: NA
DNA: TGTGCCAGCAGCGACGGGGGTATTGGAAACACCATATATTTT
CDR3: CASSDGGIGNTIYF

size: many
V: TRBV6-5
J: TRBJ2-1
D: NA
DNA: TGTGCCAGCAGTACTCAGGTGGGCTCCTACAATGAGCAGTTCTTC
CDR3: CASSTQVGSYNEQFF

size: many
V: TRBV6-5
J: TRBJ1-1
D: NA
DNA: TGTGCCAGCCGGAAACTGAACACTGAAGCTTTCTTT
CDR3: CASRKLNTEAFF

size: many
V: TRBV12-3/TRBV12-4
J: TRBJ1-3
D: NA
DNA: TGTGCCAGCAGAACAGGACTAACTGGAAACACCATATATTTT
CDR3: CASRTGLTGNTIYF

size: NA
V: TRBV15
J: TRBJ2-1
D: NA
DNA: TGTGCCACCAGCAGCCGGACTGTTTACAATGAGCAGTTCTTC
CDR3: CATSSRTVYNEQFF

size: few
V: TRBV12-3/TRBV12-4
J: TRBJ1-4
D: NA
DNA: TGTGCCAGCAGTTCCGACAGATGGAATGAAAAACTGTTTTTT
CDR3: CASSSDRWNEKLFF

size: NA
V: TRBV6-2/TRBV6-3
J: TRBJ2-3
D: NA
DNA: TGTGCCAGCAGTTACTCGCTAGCGGATACGCAGTATTTT
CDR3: CASSYSLADTQYF

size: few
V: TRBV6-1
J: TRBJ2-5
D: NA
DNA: TGTGCCAGCAGTGGGATTGGACAGCGAAGAGGGACCCAGTACTTC
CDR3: CASSGIGQRRGTQYF

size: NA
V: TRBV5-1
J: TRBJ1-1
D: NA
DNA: TGCGCCAGCAGTGGCACAACGGTGAGGAACACTGAAGCTTTCTTT
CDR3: CASSGTTVRNTEAFF

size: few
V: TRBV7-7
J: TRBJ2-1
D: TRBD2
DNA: TGTGCCAGCAGCTCCCTCCTAGCGGCAAGTTACAATGAGCAGTTCTTC
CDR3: CASSSLLAASYNEQFF

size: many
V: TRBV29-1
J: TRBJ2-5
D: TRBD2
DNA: TGCAGCGACCGACTAGCGGGAGAAGAGACCCAGTACTTC
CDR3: CSDRLAGEETQYF

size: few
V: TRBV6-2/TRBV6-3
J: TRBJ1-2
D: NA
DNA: TGTGCCAGCAGTCAAACCCGTGCGCGCTACACCTTC
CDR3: CASSQTRARYTF

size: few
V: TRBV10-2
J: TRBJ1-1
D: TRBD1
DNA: TGCGCCAGCACCCCAGGGGGCGCGGACACTGAAGCTTTCTTT
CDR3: CASTPGGADTEAFF

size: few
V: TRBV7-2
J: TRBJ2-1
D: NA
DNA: TGTGCCAGCAGCTCCCGGACTATTTACAATGAGCAGTTCTTC
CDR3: CASSSRTIYNEQFF

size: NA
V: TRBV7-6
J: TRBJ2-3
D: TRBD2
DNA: TGTGCCAGCAGCACCCGGGACTACACAGATACGCAGTATTTT
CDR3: CASSTRDYTDTQYF

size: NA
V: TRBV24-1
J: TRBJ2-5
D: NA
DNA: TGTGCCACCCCCTGGAAAGGACAGCAAGAGACCCAGTACTTC
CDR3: CATPWKGQQETQYF

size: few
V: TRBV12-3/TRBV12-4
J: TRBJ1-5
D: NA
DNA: TGTGCCAGCAGTTTTACGAGACAGCCCCAGCATTTT
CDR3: CASSFTRQPQHF

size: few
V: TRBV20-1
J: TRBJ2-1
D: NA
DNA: TGCAGTGCCCCCTTCTCAAGGGGGGGAAATGAGCAGTTCTTC
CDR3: CSAPFSRGGNEQFF

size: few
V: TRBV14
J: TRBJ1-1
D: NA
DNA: TGTGCCAGCAGCCAGGGGGCTGGGATGAACACTGAAGCTTTCTTT
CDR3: CASSQGAGMNTEAFF

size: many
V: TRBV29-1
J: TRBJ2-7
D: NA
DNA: TGCAGCGTTGGCGACTACTACGAGCAGTACTTC
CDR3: CSVGDYYEQYF

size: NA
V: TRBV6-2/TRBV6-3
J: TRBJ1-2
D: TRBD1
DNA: TGTGCCAGCAGTCGTAGCCGGACAGGGGAAGGCTACACCTTC
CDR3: CASSRSRTGEGYTF